The clone carrying this T cell receptor (beta chain) was seen ten or more times. The source of the sample is a study of T cells in Graves' hyperthyroidism and ophthalmopathy. Overall study context: Peripheral blood was obtained at initial diagnosis, preceding any treatment.

RNA transcripts were the template for amplifying TCR beta CDR3 regions. Researchers ran a first-round RT-PCR on the TCR CDR3 using the HTBI primer set. TCRdb itself ran the multiplex PCR reads through MiXCR, one entry per CDR3 protein. In the table there are roughly 380,000 distinct CDR3 sequences, around 15% of which are singletons. The patients, who ranged from 18 to 65 in age, presented with newly diagnosed hyperthyroidism lasting under 2 months. Lactation, pregnancy, other autoimmune disease or uncontrolled infection excluded patients. CDR1 and CDR2 from the germline V gene are SGHTA and FQGNSA. This CDR3 region has 14 residues. Trimming stripped 5 bases from V and 4 bases from J, with 15 bases between.

Material: blood. The chain employs TRBV7-2 and TRBJ2-7; D may be TRBD1 or TRBD2 (5 bases each). This TCR derives from a woman younger than 30 with Graves' hyperthyroidism. The CDR3 here is CASSRAGRDYEQYF. The CDR3 nucleotides read TGTGCCAGCAGCCGCGCAGGGAGAGATTACGAGCAGTACTTC.